This T cell receptor (beta chain) emerged from a study of regulatory T cells in long-lasting Graves disease. This sample's time point: newly diagnosed GD, antithyroid drugs for less than 3 months. Preparation of the TCR library used RNA extracted from PBMCs. Germline CDR1 and CDR2: MNHNS and SASEGT. The CDR3 is 14 amino acids. The germline V and J ends were trimmed by 6 bases and 6 bases, with 14 bases remaining between them. Relying on iRepertoire HTBI primers and Arm-PCR of CDR3 regions, the team built TCR beta libraries. TCRdb processed the multiplex PCR reads anew with MiXCR; each CDR3 protein has one entry. The sample lists about 500,000 distinct CDR3 sequences; roughly 17% were seen once. These same records also appear under a second study, on T cells in Graves' hyperthyroidism and ophthalmopathy.

Sequenced here: peripheral blood mononuclear cells (PBMCs), sampled at new diagnosis, from a patient treated with antithyroid drugs. The receptor was derived from a man in his forties with Graves disease. This sequence joins TRBV6-1 and TRBJ1-4; D not certain. The CDR3: CASSPEWEDEKLFF. The CDR3 DNA reads as TGTGCCAGCAGCCCCGAGTGGGAAGATGAAAAACTGTTTTTT.